This T cell receptor beta chain was sequenced for a study of blood T cell repertoires in COVID-19. Some clones are missing from TCRdb's copy, which holds only in-frame ones; the method was immunoSEQ multiplex PCR. The data contain around 80,000 clones, roughly 89% of them seen just once; the ten biggest clones take up less than 0.65%. The clonotype originates from a man aged 55 to 70 with acute or convalescent COVID-19. The material sequenced was peripheral blood.

CDR3 sequence (DNA): TGTGCCAGCAGCTTAGGCCCGCAGGGGGGTCAGCCCCAGCATTTT. This codes for CASSLGPQGGQPQHF. This chain connects TRBV13 to TRBJ1-5; 7 positions agree with TRBD1. The CDR3 covers 15 residues. Germline CDR1 reads PRHDT; CDR2 reads FYEKMQ (reference sequence). V dropped 0 bases and J dropped 6; count of bases not matched to a gene: 5.